The text below deals with one T cell receptor beta chain. The antigen is undetermined. Germline lookup yields CDR1 SGHTA and CDR2 FQGNSA. The V end lost 3 bases, the J end lost 0 bases, and 6 bases lay between the germline ends. This CDR3 spans 13 amino acids. This record belongs to a study of cytomegalovirus exposure and HLA in healthy donors. The study's findings and limits: It was assumed in the presence/absence analyses that sequencing depth was roughly uniform across donors. One variant, a missense change in DCLRE1C, was linked in a later analysis to TCR beta V- and J-gene trimming. A later analysis, which compared TCR beta chains of equal frequency, found the HLA-associated ones more clonally expanded. A prior analysis recorded that most TCR beta V segments were productive about 90% or about 30% of the time.

Both 60 Vbeta primers and 13 Jbeta primers went into the PCR. The assay was immunoSEQ multiplex PCR, and TCRdb's table has in-frame clones only and misses some. This table holds roughly 100,000 clones, roughly an eighth found once. The chain joins TRBV7-2 to TRBJ2-7; D unresolved. Sequenced sample: PBMCs. The source is a man aged 40-49 years in good health and CMV-seropositive. Here the CDR3 reads CASSFDSSYEQYF. The CDR3 DNA is TGTGCCAGCAGCTTTGATAGCTCCTACGAGCAGTACTTC.